The clone carrying this TCR beta chain was seen ten or more times. Its target is unknown. The CDR3 spans 12 residues. V was clipped by 3 bases and J by 8 bases, with 8 bases between them. The sample belongs to a study of spatial heterogeneity in lung cancer. Background on the study: A T cell module score from matched bulk RNA-seq correlated strongly with TCR transcript counts in tumor regions.

Findings and caveats of the study: How many expanded intratumoral alpha and beta TCRs were present tracked the tumor mutation count, which was a count of nonsynonymous mutations.

The time point denotes: sample taken at primary tumor resection. TCRdb processed the 5' RACE reads anew with MiXCR; each CDR3 protein has one entry. The sample has about 100,000 distinct CDR3 sequences; nearly 4.5% are singletons. The input for sequencing was lung tumor tissue, taken at surgery. This receptor was obtained from a male donor with early-stage non-small cell lung cancer. The chain couples TRBV12-3 or TRBV12-4 to TRBJ2-1; the D is unclear. The CDR3 bases are TGTGCCAGCAGTTTCCGCCTGCATGAGCAGTTCTTC. Translated: CASSFRLHEQFF.